These T cell receptor beta chains were read from a single sample in a study of shared clonotypes between healthy human individuals. The data were produced by immunoSEQ multiplex PCR, yet TCRdb's version contains in-frame clones alone and is incomplete. The sample lists under 1,100,000 clones; 75% were seen once. Sequenced material: memory CD4+ T cells sorted from blood. The receptors derive from a man younger than 35 in good health. Each CDR3 is given with its conserved first and last residue. The D gene is left open where the match is weak.

j_gene	d_gene	v_gene	CDR3aa
TRBJ2-3	-	TRBV7-8	CASSLREGGEQYF
TRBJ2-2	TRBD2	TRBV29-1	CSVVGERGHTGELFF
TRBJ1-3	-	TRBV5-6	CASSFANSGNTIYF
TRBJ2-3	-	TRBV2	CASSDRSTPTDTQYF
TRBJ2-1	TRBD1	TRBV7-3	CASSFDRAFNEQFF
TRBJ2-7	-	TRBV7-2	CASKSRIFVRYF
TRBJ1-1	-	TRBV30	CAWSPMRTEAFF
TRBJ2-5	-	TRBV7-6	CASSPLLGPQETQYF
TRBJ2-3	TRBD1	TRBV5-5	CASSLRVNRGQGTDTQYF
TRBJ2-7	-	TRBV7-6	CASSPQGRRYEQYF
TRBJ2-3	TRBD1	TRBV7-2	CASSLRGQGQNTQYF
TRBJ2-7	TRBD2	TRBV2	CASSEERDREQYF
TRBJ2-5	TRBD2	TRBV6-1	CASSITGGTQYF
TRBJ2-5	TRBD1	TRBV6-4	CASSETIRDREPQETQYF
TRBJ1-2	-	TRBV5-4	CASSLEGRASLGYTF
TRBJ1-1	TRBD1	TRBV5-1	CASRGTDRGLAFF
TRBJ2-1	TRBD1	TRBV5-1	CASSLGQGGREQFF
TRBJ1-1	-	TRBV7-3	CASSLTVQAEAFF
TRBJ1-1	-	TRBV5-1	CASSGGPFLKNTEAFF
TRBJ1-5	TRBD1	TRBV19	CASSPYGVRTGDLPNQPQHF
TRBJ2-7	-	TRBV7-8	CASSLAYSYEQYF
TRBJ1-4	-	TRBV2	CASSVTGEVKLFF
TRBJ2-2	-	TRBV21-1	CASSKAIAIRELFF
TRBJ1-3	-	TRBV30	CAWTPVFSSGNTIYF
TRBJ2-7	TRBD2	TRBV6-6	CASSLRGGSYEQYF
TRBJ2-5	-	TRBV7-2	CASSLNPGLETQYF
TRBJ2-1	-	TRBV27	CASSSLGPNSYNEQFF
TRBJ2-7	TRBD2	TRBV30	CAWRLAGVYEQYF
TRBJ1-1	-	TRBV19	CASSILLGGTEAFF
TRBJ1-6	-	TRBV6-4	CASSEQDNSPLHF
TRBJ2-1	-	TRBV18	CASSDKGYSEQFF
TRBJ1-5	TRBD1	TRBV7-2	CASSLVGTGYQPQHF
TRBJ2-7	-	TRBV5-1	CASRPQGYTYEQYF
TRBJ2-7	TRBD2	TRBV30	CAWSPGLADPEQYF
TRBJ2-7	-	TRBV21-1	CASSKGQGHEQYF
TRBJ2-3	-	TRBV9	CASSVDSNTDTQYF
TRBJ1-5	-	TRBV19	CASSYRDQPQHF
TRBJ2-3	TRBD1	TRBV28	CASSSTGGTDTQYF
TRBJ1-6	-	TRBV11-2	CASSFLSLRDDSHNSPLHF
TRBJ2-3	-	TRBV29-1	CSVENRFTDTQYF
TRBJ1-3	-	TRBV11-2	CASSSFSGNTIYF
TRBJ2-2	TRBD1	TRBV5-1	CASTTTGANTGELFF
TRBJ1-6	TRBD1	TRBV28	CASSYTGTVNSPLHF
TRBJ2-3	TRBD2	TRBV6-6	CASTRSGGGTDTQYF
TRBJ1-2	-	TRBV5-1	CASKGIGMINGYTF
TRBJ2-3	-	TRBV28	CASSSGQDTQYF
TRBJ1-3	-	TRBV7-2	CASSLDRNTIYF
TRBJ1-1	-	TRBV19	CASSTQLRGTEAFF
TRBJ2-2	TRBD2	TRBV5-1	CASSISGTNTGELFF
TRBJ2-7	TRBD1	TRBV2	CASKRTGQGGEQYF
TRBJ2-3	-	TRBV2	CASTLAQNTDTQYF
TRBJ2-3	-	TRBV5-1	CASSPGFFTDTQYF
TRBJ1-4	-	TRBV5-1	CASSIDIQTQGRVEKLFF
TRBJ1-2	-	TRBV28	CASSFAYGYTF
TRBJ2-3	-	TRBV7-8	CASSLSRGGASTDTQYF
TRBJ2-2	-	TRBV27	CASSQTRNTGELFF
TRBJ2-1	TRBD2	TRBV10-1	CASSEQRGVKNEQFF